This T cell receptor (beta chain) was profiled in a study of control samples from healthy donors and cancer patients (dated by TCRdb to 2020 to 2022). CDR1 is given as MRHNA and CDR2 as SNTAGT, both from the germline V gene. Including the terminal cysteine and phenylalanine, the CDR3 comprises 14 residues. Here the CDR3 DNA is all that survives: 42 bases in frame from base 1. V ends up 3 bases short and J 7 bases short, with an unmatched junction base count of 5. The library came from the immunoSEQ multiplex PCR assay. Not all clones reach the TCRdb copy of this immuneACCESS table, which keeps in-frame sequences only. Checked studies attribute under half of the gap to unresolved V genes and leave the rest unexplained. Counted in this sample were under 200,000 clones; about nine tenths of them appeared once. Together, the top ten hold about 1.6% of the sample. This clone has more than one count but fewer than ten. Its cognate antigen has yet to be identified. The record has no base qualities; no much larger clone is one base away.

This TCR came from a woman younger than 45 in good health. Sequenced sample: blood. Rearrangement joined TRBV6-4 to TRBJ2-1, and 8 bases in between align with TRBD2. Here is the DNA: TGTGCCAGCAGTGAGCGGGGGGAGGGGAATGAGCAGTTCTTC. Its protein is CASSERGEGNEQFF.